This is a list of T cell receptor beta chains from one sample in a study of CD8+ T cells in alopecia areata. The protocol was immunoSEQ multiplex PCR, while the TCRdb copy is restricted to in-frame clones and leaves out a portion. The sample holds about 160,000 clones; just over 65% are singletons and the top ten take around 0.9%. This sample comprised CD4+ T cells sorted from blood, obtained at week 4, from a patient treated with tofacitinib. These receptors all come from a human donor with alopecia areata. Both conserved end residues are part of each CDR3. Each record gives: V gene, J gene, CDR3 protein.

v_gene: TRBV19
j_gene: TRBJ2-2
CDR3aa: CASSERRKFANTGELFF

v_gene: TRBV7-9
j_gene: TRBJ2-2
CDR3aa: CASSRTSGNTGELFF

v_gene: TRBV6-6
j_gene: TRBJ2-7
CDR3aa: CASSSTGAHEQYF

v_gene: TRBV11-2
j_gene: TRBJ2-1
CDR3aa: CASGSSFIYNEQFF

v_gene: TRBV5-1
j_gene: TRBJ1-1
CDR3aa: CASSLIAGNTEAFF

v_gene: TRBV2
j_gene: TRBJ1-5
CDR3aa: CASSADRPNQPQHF

v_gene: TRBV30
j_gene: TRBJ1-2
CDR3aa: CAWSVQGLGYTF

v_gene: TRBV30
j_gene: TRBJ1-1
CDR3aa: CAWSHRGRGLNTEAFF

v_gene: TRBV30
j_gene: TRBJ2-7
CDR3aa: CAWTVGYEQYF

v_gene: TRBV19
j_gene: TRBJ1-6
CDR3aa: CASSLGDGSFPLHF

v_gene: TRBV4-1
j_gene: TRBJ1-1
CDR3aa: CASSQDEGLRGLKAFF

v_gene: TRBV5-6
j_gene: TRBJ1-1
CDR3aa: CASGPGDWNTEAFF

v_gene: TRBV14
j_gene: TRBJ2-7
CDR3aa: CASSQRSGPYEQYF

v_gene: TRBV29-1
j_gene: TRBJ2-1
CDR3aa: CSVDGALAGVLNEQFF

v_gene: TRBV29-1
j_gene: TRBJ1-4
CDR3aa: CSVGLEKLFF

v_gene: TRBV29-1
j_gene: TRBJ2-1
CDR3aa: CSVELTTRQFF

v_gene: TRBV29-1
j_gene: TRBJ1-2
CDR3aa: CSVGHLKDGYTF

v_gene: TRBV7-9
j_gene: TRBJ1-2
CDR3aa: CASSQPGGGRDYGYTF

v_gene: TRBV5-1
j_gene: TRBJ2-7
CDR3aa: CASSLGYEQYF

v_gene: TRBV23-1
j_gene: TRBJ2-7
CDR3aa: CASSLTGYFYEQYF

v_gene: TRBV5-6
j_gene: TRBJ1-5
CDR3aa: CASSFGPGDQPQHF

v_gene: TRBV30
j_gene: TRBJ2-2
CDR3aa: CAWSGGLNTGELFF

v_gene: TRBV29-1
j_gene: TRBJ1-2
CDR3aa: CSVGITTGGIGGYTF

v_gene: TRBV25-1
j_gene: TRBJ2-3
CDR3aa: CASSRGTDTQYF

v_gene: TRBV18
j_gene: TRBJ2-7
CDR3aa: CASSATPGQQYEQYF

v_gene: TRBV29-1
j_gene: TRBJ2-1
CDR3aa: CSVPGGALYNEQFF

v_gene: TRBV9
j_gene: TRBJ2-5
CDR3aa: CASSAQETQYF

v_gene: TRBV4-2
j_gene: TRBJ2-7
CDR3aa: CASSQPGTDYEQYF

v_gene: TRBV29-1
j_gene: TRBJ2-2
CDR3aa: CSVEVTGDPTGELFF

v_gene: TRBV29-1
j_gene: TRBJ2-3
CDR3aa: CSAVRGARTDTQYF

v_gene: TRBV2
j_gene: TRBJ1-6
CDR3aa: CASRGDAKNSPLHF